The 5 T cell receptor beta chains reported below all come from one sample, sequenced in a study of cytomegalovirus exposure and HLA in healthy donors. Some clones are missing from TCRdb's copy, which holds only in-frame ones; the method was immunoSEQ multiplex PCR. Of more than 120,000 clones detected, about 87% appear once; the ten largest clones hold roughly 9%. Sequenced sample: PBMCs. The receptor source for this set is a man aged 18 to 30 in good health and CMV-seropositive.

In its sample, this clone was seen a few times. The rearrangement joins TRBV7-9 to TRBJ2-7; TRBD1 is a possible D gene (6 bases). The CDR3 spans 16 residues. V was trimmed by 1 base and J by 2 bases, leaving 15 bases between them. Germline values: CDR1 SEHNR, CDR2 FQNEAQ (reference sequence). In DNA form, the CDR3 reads TGTGCCAGCAGCTTAGGACAGGCCCACTCTCCCTACGAGCAGTACTTC. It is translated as CASSLGQAHSPYEQYF. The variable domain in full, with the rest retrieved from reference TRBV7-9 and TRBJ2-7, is DTGVSQNPRHKITKRGQNVTFRCDPISEHNRLYWYRQTLGQGPEFLTYFQNEAQLEKSRLLSDRFSAERPKGSFSTLEIQRTEQGDSAMYLCASSLGQAHSPYEQYFGPGTRLTVT.

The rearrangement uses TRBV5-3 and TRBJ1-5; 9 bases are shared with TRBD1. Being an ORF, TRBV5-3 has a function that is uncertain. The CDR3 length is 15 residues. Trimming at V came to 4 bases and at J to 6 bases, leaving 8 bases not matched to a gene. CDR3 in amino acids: CARSPGTGLCQPQHF. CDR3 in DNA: TGTGCCAGAAGCCCCGGGACAGGGTTATGTCAGCCCCAGCATTTT.

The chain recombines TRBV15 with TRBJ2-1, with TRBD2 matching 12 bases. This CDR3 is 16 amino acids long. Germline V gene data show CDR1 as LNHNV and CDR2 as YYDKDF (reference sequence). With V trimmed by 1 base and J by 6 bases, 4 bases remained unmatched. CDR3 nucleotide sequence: TGTGCCACCAGCAGAGTCCTAGCGGGAGGGCCCAATGAGCAGTTCTTC. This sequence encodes CATSRVLAGGPNEQFF.

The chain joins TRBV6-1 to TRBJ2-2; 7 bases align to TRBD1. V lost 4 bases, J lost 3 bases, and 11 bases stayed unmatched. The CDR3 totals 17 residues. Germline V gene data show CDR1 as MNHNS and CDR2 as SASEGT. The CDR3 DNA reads TGTGCCAGCAGTGTAATAGTGACAGGGAGTTACACCGGGGAGCTGTTTTTT. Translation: CASSVIVTGSYTGELFF.

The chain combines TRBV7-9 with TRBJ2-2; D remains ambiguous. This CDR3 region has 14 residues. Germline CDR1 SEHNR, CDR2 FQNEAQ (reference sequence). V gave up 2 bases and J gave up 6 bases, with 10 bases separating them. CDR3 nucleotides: TGTGCCAGCAGCTTAAACGGTCTAGCCGGGGAGCTGTTTTTT. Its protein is CASSLNGLAGELFF.